The rows below give T cell receptor beta chains drawn from one sample of a study of regulatory T cells in long-lasting Graves disease. TCRdb reprocessed the multiplex PCR reads with MiXCR, giving one entry per CDR3 protein. The sample consists of around 500,000 distinct CDR3 sequences, roughly 14% of them appearing once. The same sample was also used in a study of T cells in Graves' hyperthyroidism and ophthalmopathy.

Sample: peripheral blood mononuclear cells (PBMCs), taken at new diagnosis, from a patient treated with antithyroid drugs. The source is a man younger than 40 with Graves disease. Each CDR3 is given with its conserved first and last residue. The order of the fields is V gene, clone size, J gene, D gene, CDR3 protein, CDR3 DNA. D genes are given only for firm matches. The listing skips clone size in some rows; elsewhere it reads once, few, many or a size class.

v_gene: TRBV11-2
abundance: NA
j_gene: TRBJ2-3
d_gene: TRBD2
CDR3aa: CASSLELAGFWVTQYF
CDR3nt: TGTGCCAGCAGCTTAGAACTAGCGGGGTTTTGGGTTACGCAGTATTTT

v_gene: TRBV29-1
abundance: many
j_gene: TRBJ2-5
d_gene: NA
CDR3aa: CSVVRGVDPQETQYF
CDR3nt: TGCAGCGTTGTTAGAGGGGTGGACCCACAAGAGACCCAGTACTTC

v_gene: TRBV28
abundance: few
j_gene: TRBJ2-7
d_gene: TRBD1
CDR3aa: CASCYRGLYEQYF
CDR3nt: TGTGCCAGCTGCTACAGGGGGCTTTACGAGCAGTACTTC

v_gene: TRBV20-1
abundance: many
j_gene: TRBJ2-5
d_gene: NA
CDR3aa: CSASKGPGRSQETQYF
CDR3nt: TGCAGTGCCTCAAAAGGCCCGGGCCGATCACAAGAGACCCAGTACTTC

v_gene: TRBV29-1
abundance: NA
j_gene: TRBJ2-5
d_gene: TRBD2
CDR3aa: CSVEEYFGLAVKETQYF
CDR3nt: TGCAGCGTTGAAGAGTATTTTGGACTAGCGGTTAAAGAGACCCAGTACTTC

v_gene: TRBV7-9
abundance: many
j_gene: TRBJ2-7
d_gene: TRBD1
CDR3aa: CASSPLGPGTGGYEQYF
CDR3nt: TGTGCCAGCAGCCCGCTTGGACCTGGGACAGGGGGCTACGAGCAGTACTTC

v_gene: TRBV3-1
abundance: many
j_gene: TRBJ2-5
d_gene: TRBD2
CDR3aa: CASSQAGGRAKYF
CDR3nt: TGTGCCAGCAGCCAAGCGGGCGGGAGGGCCAAGTACTTC

v_gene: TRBV29-1
abundance: many
j_gene: TRBJ1-1
d_gene: NA
CDR3aa: CSVVGGRTEAFF
CDR3nt: TGCAGCGTTGTTGGGGGTAGAACTGAAGCTTTCTTT

v_gene: TRBV20-1
abundance: many
j_gene: TRBJ2-3
d_gene: NA
CDR3aa: CSETSPTDTQYF
CDR3nt: TGCAGTGAAACTAGCCCCACAGATACGCAGTATTTT

v_gene: TRBV20-1
abundance: NA
j_gene: TRBJ2-2
d_gene: NA
CDR3aa: CSALPLGERTGELFF
CDR3nt: TGCAGTGCCCTACCGCTCGGGGAGAGAACCGGGGAGCTGTTTTTT

v_gene: TRBV20-1
abundance: many
j_gene: TRBJ2-3
d_gene: TRBD2
CDR3aa: CSGGGSRLSTDTQYF
CDR3nt: TGCAGTGGTGGCGGGAGCCGCCTTAGCACAGATACGCAGTATTTT

v_gene: TRBV7-2
abundance: NA
j_gene: TRBJ2-7
d_gene: TRBD2
CDR3aa: CASSLTSGGSEQYF
CDR3nt: TGTGCCAGCAGCCTGACTAGCGGGGGATCCGAGCAGTACTTC

v_gene: TRBV6-5
abundance: many
j_gene: TRBJ1-6
d_gene: NA
CDR3aa: CASSYPGMGSPLHF
CDR3nt: TGTGCCAGCAGTTACCCCGGGATGGGTTCACCCCTCCACTTT

v_gene: TRBV7-2
abundance: many
j_gene: TRBJ2-1
d_gene: TRBD2
CDR3aa: CASRSGTSGSSYNEQFF
CDR3nt: TGTGCCAGCAGATCCGGGACTAGCGGGAGCTCCTACAATGAGCAGTTCTTC

v_gene: TRBV9
abundance: few
j_gene: TRBJ2-2
d_gene: NA
CDR3aa: CASSVVGRDGELFF
CDR3nt: TGTGCCAGCAGCGTAGTAGGGCGGGACGGGGAGCTGTTTTTT

v_gene: TRBV9
abundance: NA
j_gene: TRBJ1-2
d_gene: NA
CDR3aa: CASSVGPGATNYGYTF
CDR3nt: TGTGCCAGCAGCGTAGGTCCGGGGGCGACTAACTATGGCTACACCTTC

v_gene: TRBV28
abundance: NA
j_gene: TRBJ2-1
d_gene: TRBD2
CDR3aa: CASSSPRTSGYNEQFF
CDR3nt: TGTGCCAGCAGTTCGCCCCGGACTAGCGGTTACAATGAGCAGTTCTTC

v_gene: TRBV20-1
abundance: many
j_gene: TRBJ2-5
d_gene: TRBD2
CDR3aa: CSASGEGETQYF
CDR3nt: TGCAGTGCTTCGGGGGAGGGCGAGACCCAGTACTTC

v_gene: TRBV5-1
abundance: many
j_gene: TRBJ2-2
d_gene: NA
CDR3aa: CASRFPSTGELFF
CDR3nt: TGCGCCAGCAGATTCCCCTCAACCGGGGAGCTGTTTTTT

v_gene: TRBV20-1
abundance: many
j_gene: TRBJ2-7
d_gene: TRBD2
CDR3aa: CSAVGGRVKVGEQYF
CDR3nt: TGCAGTGCTGTGGGCGGGAGGGTAAAAGTCGGCGAGCAGTACTTC

v_gene: TRBV2
abundance: many
j_gene: TRBJ2-1
d_gene: TRBD2
CDR3aa: CASSKMGTSHEQFF
CDR3nt: TGTGCCAGCAGCAAAATGGGGACTAGCCATGAGCAGTTCTTC

v_gene: TRBV9
abundance: NA
j_gene: TRBJ1-4
d_gene: NA
CDR3aa: CASSPRPLRDEKLFF
CDR3nt: TGTGCCAGCAGCCCCCGACCCCTTCGAGATGAAAAACTGTTTTTT

v_gene: TRBV6-1
abundance: many
j_gene: TRBJ2-7
d_gene: NA
CDR3aa: CASSEAGVENYEQYF
CDR3nt: TGTGCCAGCAGTGAAGCGGGGGTAGAGAACTACGAGCAGTACTTC

v_gene: TRBV20-1
abundance: few
j_gene: TRBJ2-7
d_gene: NA
CDR3aa: CRDGGGYEQYF
CDR3nt: TGCAGGGATGGAGGGGGCTACGAGCAGTACTTC

v_gene: TRBV2
abundance: many
j_gene: TRBJ2-7
d_gene: NA
CDR3aa: CASQPSVSSYEQYF
CDR3nt: TGTGCCAGCCAACCGAGCGTAAGCTCCTACGAGCAGTACTTC

v_gene: TRBV10-1
abundance: few
j_gene: TRBJ2-6
d_gene: NA
CDR3aa: CASSDGRANSGANVLTF
CDR3nt: TGCGCCAGCAGTGACGGCAGGGCCAACTCTGGGGCCAACGTCCTGACTTTC

v_gene: TRBV18
abundance: NA
j_gene: TRBJ2-7
d_gene: NA
CDR3aa: CASSPEQGNYEQYF
CDR3nt: TGTGCCAGCTCACCGGAACAGGGCAACTACGAGCAGTACTTC